These T cell receptor beta chains were read from a single sample in a study of shared clonotypes between healthy human individuals. Sequenced by immunoSEQ multiplex PCR; TCRdb stores in-frame clones only, minus some. The table shows millions of clones, with 85% to 95% occurring only once. Sequenced input: naive CD8+ T cells from PBMCs. Receptor source: a man younger than 30 in good health. Some clones in this sample may be carry-over from other donors' samples. The CDR3 runs from the conserved cysteine through the conserved F or W. A D gene is named only where the DNA matches it firmly. Only part of the rows carry a size: once, few, many, or a class if the clone is expanded.

D gene: TRBD1
J gene: TRBJ1-5
clone size: -
V gene: TRBV27
CDR3 protein: CASSLSPGGLQPQHF
CDR3 DNA: TGTGCCAGCAGTTTATCACCAGGGGGTCTGCAGCCCCAGCATTTT

D gene: -
J gene: TRBJ2-2
clone size: -
V gene: TRBV29-1
CDR3 protein: CSAKSPTGRPGELFF
CDR3 DNA: TGCAGCGCCAAGTCTCCAACAGGGAGGCCCGGGGAGCTGTTTTTT

D gene: TRBD2
J gene: TRBJ2-1
clone size: -
V gene: TRBV28
CDR3 protein: CASSLVGTSPAFGQFF
CDR3 DNA: TGTGCCAGCAGTTTAGTAGGGACTAGCCCGGCATTTGGGCAGTTCTTC

D gene: TRBD1
J gene: TRBJ1-5
clone size: once
V gene: TRBV27
CDR3 protein: CASSGDRGHQPQHF
CDR3 DNA: TGTGCCAGCAGTGGGGACAGGGGGCACCAGCCCCAGCATTTT

D gene: TRBD2
J gene: TRBJ2-4
clone size: once
V gene: TRBV5-1
CDR3 protein: CASSLALGPTGGDIQYF
CDR3 DNA: TGCGCCAGCAGCTTGGCCCTCGGACCCACCGGGGGGGACATTCAGTACTTC

D gene: -
J gene: TRBJ2-7
clone size: once
V gene: TRBV6-5
CDR3 protein: CASSYSTGHQIYEQYF
CDR3 DNA: TGTGCCAGCAGTTACTCGACAGGTCACCAAATCTACGAGCAGTACTTC

D gene: -
J gene: TRBJ2-1
clone size: -
V gene: TRBV6-1
CDR3 protein: CASSELRGASNEQFF
CDR3 DNA: TGTGCCAGCAGTGAATTAAGGGGGGCTAGCAATGAGCAGTTCTTC

D gene: TRBD1
J gene: TRBJ1-4
clone size: -
V gene: TRBV6-6
CDR3 protein: CASTYRGTNEKLFF
CDR3 DNA: TGTGCCAGCACCTACAGGGGCACGAATGAAAAACTGTTTTTT

D gene: -
J gene: TRBJ1-1
clone size: -
V gene: TRBV7-3
CDR3 protein: CASSPMGGALRNTEAFF
CDR3 DNA: TGTGCCAGCAGCCCGATGGGGGGTGCCTTGAGGAACACTGAAGCTTTCTTT

D gene: -
J gene: TRBJ2-3
clone size: -
V gene: TRBV27
CDR3 protein: CASGVNSDTQYF
CDR3 DNA: TGTGCCAGCGGGGTTAACTCAGATACGCAGTATTTT

D gene: -
J gene: TRBJ2-3
clone size: -
V gene: TRBV27
CDR3 protein: CASSTRPYTDTQYF
CDR3 DNA: TGTGCCAGCAGTACGAGACCCTACACAGATACGCAGTATTTT

D gene: -
J gene: TRBJ2-5
clone size: -
V gene: TRBV19
CDR3 protein: CASSIPGAAGETQYF
CDR3 DNA: TGTGCCAGTAGTATTCCGGGGGCTGCGGGGGAGACCCAGTACTTC

D gene: -
J gene: TRBJ2-7
clone size: -
V gene: TRBV2
CDR3 protein: CATSYGAGSYEQYF
CDR3 DNA: TGTGCCACCTCTTACGGGGCGGGCTCCTACGAGCAGTACTTC

D gene: -
J gene: TRBJ2-2
clone size: -
V gene: TRBV11-2
CDR3 protein: CASSLLYQAGELFF
CDR3 DNA: TGTGCCAGCAGCCTCCTTTATCAGGCCGGGGAGCTGTTTTTT

D gene: -
J gene: TRBJ1-4
clone size: -
V gene: TRBV6-5
CDR3 protein: CASSYALEGNDEKLFF
CDR3 DNA: TGTGCCAGCAGTTATGCTTTAGAGGGGAATGATGAAAAACTGTTTTTT

D gene: -
J gene: TRBJ1-2
clone size: once
V gene: TRBV28
CDR3 protein: CASFPTGTGGGYTF
CDR3 DNA: TGTGCCAGCTTCCCTACCGGGACGGGGGGTGGCTACACCTTC

D gene: TRBD2
J gene: TRBJ2-7
clone size: -
V gene: TRBV4-1
CDR3 protein: CASSRDTGGLTYEQYF
CDR3 DNA: TGCGCCAGCAGCCGAGATACCGGGGGGTTGACCTACGAGCAGTACTTC

D gene: -
J gene: TRBJ2-7
clone size: -
V gene: TRBV28
CDR3 protein: CASSSPDWGAGAYEQYF
CDR3 DNA: TGTGCCAGCAGTTCCCCAGATTGGGGGGCTGGGGCCTACGAGCAGTACTTC

D gene: -
J gene: TRBJ2-2
clone size: -
V gene: TRBV7-9
CDR3 protein: CASSLEETGELFF
CDR3 DNA: TGTGCCAGCAGCTTGGAAGAAACCGGGGAGCTGTTTTTT

D gene: -
J gene: TRBJ2-1
clone size: -
V gene: TRBV29-1
CDR3 protein: CSVAGFEQFF
CDR3 DNA: TGCAGCGTTGCCGGGTTCGAGCAGTTCTTC

D gene: TRBD2
J gene: TRBJ2-5
clone size: -
V gene: TRBV30
CDR3 protein: CAWSIVLAGETQYF
CDR3 DNA: TGTGCCTGGAGTATCGTTCTAGCGGGAGAGACCCAGTACTTC

D gene: -
J gene: TRBJ1-2
clone size: -
V gene: TRBV29-1
CDR3 protein: CSVEGMVNYGYTF
CDR3 DNA: TGCAGCGTTGAGGGCATGGTTAACTATGGCTACACCTTC

D gene: -
J gene: TRBJ1-2
clone size: -
V gene: TRBV11-2
CDR3 protein: CASSPGGTNYGYTF
CDR3 DNA: TGTGCCAGCAGCCCGGGGGGAACTAACTATGGCTACACCTTC

D gene: -
J gene: TRBJ2-2
clone size: once
V gene: TRBV27
CDR3 protein: CASGAPEAGELFF
CDR3 DNA: TGTGCCAGCGGTGCCCCGGAGGCTGGGGAGCTGTTTTTT

D gene: -
J gene: TRBJ2-7
clone size: -
V gene: TRBV9
CDR3 protein: CASSDIATPYEQYF
CDR3 DNA: TGTGCCAGCAGCGACATTGCCACCCCCTACGAGCAGTACTTC

D gene: TRBD2
J gene: TRBJ2-1
clone size: -
V gene: TRBV28
CDR3 protein: CASSSTSGLAGNKFNEQFF
CDR3 DNA: TGTGCCAGCAGTTCAACATCGGGACTAGCGGGAAATAAATTCAATGAGCAGTTCTTC

D gene: -
J gene: TRBJ1-5
clone size: -
V gene: TRBV15
CDR3 protein: CATGEDSNQPQHF
CDR3 DNA: TGTGCCACCGGCGAAGATAGCAATCAGCCCCAGCATTTT

D gene: -
J gene: TRBJ2-1
clone size: -
V gene: TRBV19
CDR3 protein: CASNGGVVFHEQFF
CDR3 DNA: TGTGCCAGTAACGGGGGAGTCGTGTTCCATGAGCAGTTCTTC

D gene: -
J gene: TRBJ2-1
clone size: -
V gene: TRBV6-5
CDR3 protein: CASSYSWGTYNEQFF
CDR3 DNA: TGTGCCAGCAGTTACTCCTGGGGCACCTACAATGAGCAGTTCTTC

D gene: TRBD1
J gene: TRBJ1-1
clone size: -
V gene: TRBV27
CDR3 protein: CASSFLDRTTEAFF
CDR3 DNA: TGTGCCAGCAGTTTTTTGGACAGGACCACTGAAGCTTTCTTT